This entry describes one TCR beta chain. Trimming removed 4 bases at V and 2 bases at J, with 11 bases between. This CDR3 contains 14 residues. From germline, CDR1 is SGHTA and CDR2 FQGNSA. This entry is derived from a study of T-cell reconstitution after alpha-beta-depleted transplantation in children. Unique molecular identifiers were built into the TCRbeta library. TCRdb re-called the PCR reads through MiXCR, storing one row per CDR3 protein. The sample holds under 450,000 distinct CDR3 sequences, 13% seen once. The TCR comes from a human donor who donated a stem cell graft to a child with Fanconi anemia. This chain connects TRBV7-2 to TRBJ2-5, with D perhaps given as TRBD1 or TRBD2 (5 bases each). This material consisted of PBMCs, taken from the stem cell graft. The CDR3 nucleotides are TGTGCCAGCAGCTCCTCCGGGACGCAAGAGACCCAGTACTTC. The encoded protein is CASSSSGTQETQYF.